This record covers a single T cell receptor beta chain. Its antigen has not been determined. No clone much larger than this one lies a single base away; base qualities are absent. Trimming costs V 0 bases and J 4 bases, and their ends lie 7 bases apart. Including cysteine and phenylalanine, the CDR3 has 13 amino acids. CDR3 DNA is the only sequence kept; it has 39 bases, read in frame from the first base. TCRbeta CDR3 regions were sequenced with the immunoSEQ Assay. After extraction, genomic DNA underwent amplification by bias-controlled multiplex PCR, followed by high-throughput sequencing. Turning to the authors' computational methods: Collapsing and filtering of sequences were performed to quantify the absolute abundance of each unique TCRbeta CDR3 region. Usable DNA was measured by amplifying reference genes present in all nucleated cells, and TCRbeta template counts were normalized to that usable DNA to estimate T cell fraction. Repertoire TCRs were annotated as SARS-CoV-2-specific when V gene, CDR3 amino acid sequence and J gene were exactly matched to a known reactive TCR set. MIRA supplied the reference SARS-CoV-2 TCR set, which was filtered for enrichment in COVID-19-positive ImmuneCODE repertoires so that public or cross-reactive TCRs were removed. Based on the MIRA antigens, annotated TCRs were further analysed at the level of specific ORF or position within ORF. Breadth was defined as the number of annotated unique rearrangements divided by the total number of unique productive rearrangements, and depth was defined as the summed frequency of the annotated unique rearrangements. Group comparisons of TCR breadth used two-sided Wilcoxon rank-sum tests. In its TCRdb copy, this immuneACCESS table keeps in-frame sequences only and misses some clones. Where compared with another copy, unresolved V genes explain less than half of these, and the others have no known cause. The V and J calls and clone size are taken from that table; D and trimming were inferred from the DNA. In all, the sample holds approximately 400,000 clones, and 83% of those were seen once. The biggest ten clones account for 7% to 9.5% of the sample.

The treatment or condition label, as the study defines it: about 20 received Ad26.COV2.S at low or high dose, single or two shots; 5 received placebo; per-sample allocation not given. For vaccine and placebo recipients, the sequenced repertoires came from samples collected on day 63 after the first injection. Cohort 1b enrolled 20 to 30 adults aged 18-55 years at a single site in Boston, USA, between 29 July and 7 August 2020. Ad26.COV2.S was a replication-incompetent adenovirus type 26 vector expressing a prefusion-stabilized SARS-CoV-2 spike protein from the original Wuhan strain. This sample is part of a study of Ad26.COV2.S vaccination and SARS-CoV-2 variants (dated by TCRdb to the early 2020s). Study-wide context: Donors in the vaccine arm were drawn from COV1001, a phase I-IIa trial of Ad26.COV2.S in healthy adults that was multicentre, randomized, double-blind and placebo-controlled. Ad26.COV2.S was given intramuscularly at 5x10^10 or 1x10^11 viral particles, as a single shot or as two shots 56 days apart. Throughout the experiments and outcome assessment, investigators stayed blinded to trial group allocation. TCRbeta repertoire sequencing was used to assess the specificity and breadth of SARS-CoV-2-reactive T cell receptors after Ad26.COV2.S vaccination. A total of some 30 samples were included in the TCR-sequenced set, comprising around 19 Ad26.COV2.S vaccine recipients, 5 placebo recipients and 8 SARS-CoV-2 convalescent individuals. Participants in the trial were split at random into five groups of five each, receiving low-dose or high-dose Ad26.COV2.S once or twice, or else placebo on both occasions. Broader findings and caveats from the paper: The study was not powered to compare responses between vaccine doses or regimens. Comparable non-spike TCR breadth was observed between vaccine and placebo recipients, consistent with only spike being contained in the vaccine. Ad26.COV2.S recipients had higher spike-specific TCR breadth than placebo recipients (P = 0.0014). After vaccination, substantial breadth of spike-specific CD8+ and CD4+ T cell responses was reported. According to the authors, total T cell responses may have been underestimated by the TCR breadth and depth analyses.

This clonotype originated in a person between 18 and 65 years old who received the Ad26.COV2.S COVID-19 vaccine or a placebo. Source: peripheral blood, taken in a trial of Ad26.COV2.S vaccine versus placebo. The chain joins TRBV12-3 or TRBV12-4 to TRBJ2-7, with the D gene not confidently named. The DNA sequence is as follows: TGTGCCAGCAGTTTAGCTGACCGATACGAGCAGTACTTC. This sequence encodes CASSLADRYEQYF.